Shown below are 11 T cell receptor beta chains from a single sample sequenced in a study of blood T cells in healthy people across ages. Alongside a J-beta primer mix, a sample-barcoded 5' primer served in a second PCR lasting roughly 7 to 11 cycles. One entry per CDR3 protein results from TCRdb running MiXCR on the 5' RACE reads. The sample records some 640,000 distinct CDR3 sequences, approximately 49% being singletons. Sample: blood. Receptors were obtained from an older woman in good health.

Details on this clonotype: The junction and the germline gene differ at one end; a read error may be behind it. CDR3 sequence reads: CASSLGGRPGETQYF. The CDR3 coding sequence is TGCGCCAGCAGCTTAGGAGGGCGCCCGGGGGAGACCCAGTACTTC. The chain employs TRBV7-2 and TRBJ2-5; D perhaps matches TRBD2 (6 bases). The CDR3 loop spans 15 amino acids. Germline CDR1 is SGHTA and CDR2 is FQGNSA.

In its sample, this clonotype was seen a few times. This chain joins TRBV4-2 and TRBJ2-7, with D maybe TRBD1 (5 bases). The germline gives CDR1 LGHNA, CDR2 YNFKEQ. The V end was cut by 1 base, the J end by 3 bases, with 13 bases between. There are 15 residues in the CDR3. CDR3 residues: CASSQGLGGHYEQYF. The CDR3 region has the DNA TGTGCCAGCAGCCAAGGATTAGGCGGACACTACGAGCAGTACTTC.

This clonotype is medium-sized (0.01 to 0.1%). V usage is TRBV7-2 and J usage is TRBJ2-5; TRBD1 agrees at 7 bases. V shed 5 bases, J shed 1 base, and the junction held 7 bases outside the gene matches. Per the germline V gene, CDR1 is SGHTA and CDR2 is FQGNSA. This CDR3 comprises 15 residues. CDR3 protein: CASSPQTGTQETQYF. CDR3 bases: TGTGCCAGCAGCCCCCAGACAGGGACCCAAGAGACCCAGTACTTC.

This clonotype came up a few times. V usage is TRBV28 and J usage is TRBJ2-7; 9 bases match TRBD2. This CDR3 has 15 amino acids. V lost 4 bases to trimming and J lost 6 bases; unmatched junction nucleotides: 10. Germline V gives CDR1 MDHEN, CDR2 SYDVKM. Here the CDR3 reads CASSSQAGGVFEQYF. Written as DNA, the CDR3 is TGTGCCAGCAGTTCGCAAGCGGGAGGCGTTTTCGAGCAGTACTTC. The complete variable domain, with remaining parts taken from reference TRBV28 and TRBJ2-7, reads DVKVTQSSRYLVKRTGEKVFLECVQDMDHENMFWYRQDPGLGLRLIYFSYDVKMKEKGDIPEGYSVSREKKERFSLILESASTNQTSMYLCASSSQAGGVFEQYFGPGTRLTVT.

The CDR3 DNA reads as TGTGCCAGCAAGCCAGCTACAAAATCGGGGGAGCAGTACTTC. This codes for CASKPATKSGEQYF. V gene TRBV6-1 combines with J gene TRBJ2-5; possibly TRBD2 for D (6 bases). V lost 7 bases and J 11 bases, leaving 23 bases between the germline ends. The CDR3 covers 14 residues. The germline CDR1 and CDR2 sequences are MNHNS and SASEGT.

The chain recombines TRBV7-3 with TRBJ2-3, with 7 bases lining up with TRBD1. The V gene's germline CDR1 is SGHTA and CDR2 FQGTGA. The CDR3 totals 14 residues. V lost 5 bases to trimming and J lost 1 base; unmatched junction nucleotides: 3. The CDR3 DNA is TGTGCCAGCAGCCCCCAGGGGGGCACAGATACGCAGTATTTT. Amino acid sequence: CASSPQGGTDTQYF.

In its sample, this clonotype was seen a few times. The J gene is TRBJ2-5, the V gene TRBV15, with TRBD2 matching 8 bases. In germline, CDR1 is LNHNV, CDR2 YYDKDF (reference sequence). The CDR3 covers 16 residues. V gave up 5 bases and J gave up 3 bases; unmatched junction bases: 11. This CDR3 is CATSLSLQAGEETQYF. The DNA of the CDR3 is TGTGCCACCAGCTTATCCCTCCAAGCGGGAGAAGAGACCCAGTACTTC.

This chain connects TRBV4-3 to TRBJ2-1, with D perhaps TRBD2 (6 bases). The germline V gene has CDR1 LGHNA and CDR2 YSLEER. CDR3 length equals 14 residues. Trimming pared 0 bases from V and 10 bases from J, leaving 13 bases between. As DNA, the CDR3 is TGCGCCAGCAGCCAAGAGTGGGGGGTAGGGGAGCAGTTCTTC. This sequence encodes CASSQEWGVGEQFF.

The J gene is TRBJ1-1, the V gene TRBV2, with D perhaps matching TRBD1 (6 bases). The germline CDR1 and CDR2 sequences are SNHLY and FYNNEI. V was clipped by 6 bases and J by 0 bases, with 11 bases between them. The CDR3 runs 14 residues. This CDR3 is CASRRDRMNTEAFF. CDR3 DNA: TGTGCCAGCAGGCGAGACAGGATGAACACTGAAGCTTTCTTT.

As concerns this clonotype: A much bigger clone sits one base away, suggesting this may be a read error. The chain joins TRBV9 to TRBJ2-7, with D uncertain. The J call may not be correct, given that the DNA end is closer to TRBJ2-5. The CDR3 consists of 11 residues. CDR1 is SGDLS and CDR2 is YYNGEE in the germline V gene. DNA for the CDR3: TGTGCCAGCAGCGCCCAAGCGACCCAGTACTTC. It encodes CASSAQATQYF.

A remark on this clonotype: At one end, the junction sequence differs from germline, possibly due to a read error. CDR3 amino acids: CAGSLEGLNEQFF. CDR3 coding DNA: TGCGCCGGCAGCTTGGAGGGTCTGAATGAGCAGTTCTTC. J is TRBJ2-1 and V is TRBV5-1; D may be TRBD2 (6 bases). The CDR3 has 13 amino acids. Looked up from germline, CDR1 is SGHRS and CDR2 is YFSETQ. Together with reference TRBV5-1 and TRBJ2-1, the CDR3 gives the full variable domain: KAGVTQTPRYLIKTRGQQVTLSCSPISGHRSVSWYQQTPGQGLQFLFEYFSETQRNKGNFPGRFSGRQFSNSRSEMNVSTLELGDSALYLCAGSLEGLNEQFFGPGTRLTVL.